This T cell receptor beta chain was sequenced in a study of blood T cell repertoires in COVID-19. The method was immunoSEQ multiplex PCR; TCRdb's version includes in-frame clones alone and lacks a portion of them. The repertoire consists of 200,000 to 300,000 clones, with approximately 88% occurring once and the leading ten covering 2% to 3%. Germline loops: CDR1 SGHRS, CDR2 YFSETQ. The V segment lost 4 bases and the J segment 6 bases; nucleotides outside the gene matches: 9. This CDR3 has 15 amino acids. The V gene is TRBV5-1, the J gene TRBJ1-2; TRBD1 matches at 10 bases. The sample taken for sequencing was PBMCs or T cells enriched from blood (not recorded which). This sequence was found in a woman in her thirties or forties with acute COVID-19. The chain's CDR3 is CASSETGGGMDGYTF. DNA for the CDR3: TGCGCCAGCAGCGAGACAGGGGGCGGGATGGATGGCTACACCTTC.